Following are 22 T cell receptor beta chains from one sample sequenced in a study of regulatory T cells in long-lasting Graves disease. Regarding time point: newly diagnosed GD, antithyroid drugs for less than 3 months. There was RNA extracted from PBMCs, and the TCR library was made from it. Assembly of TCR beta libraries relied on iRepertoire HTBI primers together with Arm-PCR of CDR3 regions. TCRdb independently ran MiXCR on the multiplex PCR reads; one entry per CDR3 protein. The sample has about 330,000 distinct CDR3 sequences, roughly 16% seen once. These data were likewise used in another study, on T cells in Graves' hyperthyroidism and ophthalmopathy.

The sequences come from peripheral blood mononuclear cells (PBMCs), collected at new diagnosis, from a patient treated with antithyroid drugs. These receptors came from a woman in her late teens or twenties with Graves disease.

V gene TRBV3-1 combines with J gene TRBJ2-2; 8 bases line up with TRBD2. Unmatched junction bases numbered 6, after V lost 0 bases and J lost 3 bases. Per the germline V gene, CDR1 is LGHDT and CDR2 is YNNKEL (reference sequence). The CDR3 loop spans 17 amino acids. CDR3 coding DNA: TGTGCCAGCAGCCAAGATCAGGGAGCGGGAGACACCGGGGAGCTGTTTTTT. As protein: CASSQDQGAGDTGELFF.

J is TRBJ1-2 and V is TRBV3-1; D remains ambiguous. V lost 0 bases and J lost 7, with 9 bases in between. The germline gives CDR1 LGHDT, CDR2 YNNKEL (reference sequence). The CDR3 is 13 amino acids. The CDR3 reads CASSQDGSGGYTF. CDR3 DNA sequence: TGTGCCAGCAGCCAAGATGGGTCCGGTGGCTACACCTTC.

In its sample, this clonotype was seen many times. The chain recombines TRBV7-9 with TRBJ1-5, with D maybe TRBD1 (5 bases). The germline CDR1 and CDR2 sequences are SEHNR and FQNEAQ (reference sequence). The length of the CDR3 is 16 residues. Trimming pared 1 base from V and 3 bases from J, leaving 13 bases between. CDR3 bases: TGTGCCAGCAGCTTAGGACCATCAGGGCTCAATCAGCCCCAGCATTTT. Translated: CASSLGPSGLNQPQHF.

This clonotype was found many times. The rearrangement links TRBV11-2 to TRBJ2-7, with TRBD2 matching over 14 bases. There are 15 residues in the CDR3. V lost 0 bases, J lost 7 bases, and 2 bases stayed unmatched. CDR1 and CDR2 (germline): SGHAT, FQNNGV. CDR3 in amino acids: CASSLEGLAGGEQYF. CDR3 bases: TGTGCCAGCAGCTTAGAAGGACTAGCGGGAGGTGAGCAGTACTTC.

The chain employs TRBV20-1 and TRBJ2-1; D assignment may be TRBD1 or TRBD2 (7 bases each). V shed 3 bases and J shed 9 bases, with 18 bases lying between them. CDR1 and CDR2 from the germline V gene are DFQATT and SNEGSKA (reference sequence). The CDR3 has 14 residues. The CDR3 is CSASIPGRGPEQFF. The CDR3 region has the DNA TGCAGTGCTAGTATTCCGGGGAGGGGGCCTGAGCAGTTCTTC.

This rearrangement joins TRBV29-1 to TRBJ1-1; no reliable D call. CDR1 and CDR2 from the germline V gene are SQVTM and ANQGSEA. The CDR3 totals 13 residues. Trimming stripped 5 bases from V and 1 base from J, with 11 bases between. The CDR3 loop reads CSVPRTANTEAFF. For the CDR3, the DNA is TGCAGCGTTCCGAGGACCGCGAACACTGAAGCTTTCTTT.

Many counts were recorded for this clonotype. The V gene is TRBV12-3 or TRBV12-4, the J gene TRBJ1-1; D remains ambiguous. Trimming pared 2 bases from V and 8 bases from J, leaving 12 bases between. The CDR3 has 13 residues. CDR3 in DNA: TGTGCCAGCAGTTTATTCGGGAACAGCGAAGCTTTCTTT. This codes for CASSLFGNSEAFF.

This clonotype was counted many times. The CDR3: CASSPRAGGPPYEQYF. The CDR3 region has the DNA TGTGCCAGCAGCCCCAGAGCGGGGGGGCCCCCCTACGAGCAGTACTTC. The chain couples TRBV13 to TRBJ2-7; 10 bases are shared with TRBD2. V was clipped by 5 bases and J by 2 bases; unmatched bases: 9. The CDR3 is 16 residues long. CDR1 PRHDT and CDR2 FYEKMQ come from the germline V gene (reference sequence).

This clonotype has at least ten counts. CDR3 in DNA: TGTGCCAGTAGTATTCAGCGGGAAGCTTTCTTT. Translated: CASSIQREAFF. The chain employs TRBV19 and TRBJ1-1; D ambiguous. Deletions cut 3 bases from V and 8 bases from J, with 7 bases between. The CDR3 contains 11 residues. Germline V gene data show CDR1 as LNHDA and CDR2 as SQIVND (reference sequence).

At least ten counts were recorded for this clonotype. The chain is built from TRBV7-3 and TRBJ2-3; D may correspond to TRBD1 or TRBD2 (5 bases each). The CDR3 runs 14 residues. Germline V gives CDR1 SGHTA, CDR2 FQGTGA. Trimming removed 5 bases at V and 4 bases at J, with 13 bases between. The CDR3 is CASSVRGPADTQYF. CDR3 DNA sequence: TGTGCCAGCAGCGTCCGGGGCCCCGCAGATACGCAGTATTTT. Full variable domain (remainder filled in from reference TRBV7-3 and TRBJ2-3): GAGVSQTPSNKVTEKGKYVELRCDPISGHTALYWYRQSLGQGPEFLIYFQGTGAADDSGLPNDRFFAVRPEGSVSTLKIQRTERGDSAVYLCASSVRGPADTQYFGPGTRLTVL.

This clonotype was seen many times. V is TRBV12-3 or TRBV12-4 and J is TRBJ2-3; D is unresolved. Trimming took off 2 bases at V and 7 bases at J, with 13 bases between the two ends. This CDR3 is 14 amino acids long. CDR3 residues: CASSLYTSSNTQYF. As DNA, the CDR3 is TGTGCCAGCAGTTTATATACGTCTTCGAATACGCAGTATTTT.

Many counts were recorded for this clonotype. The V call is TRBV30, the J call TRBJ2-3; no definite D call. V gave up 3 bases and J gave up 0 bases, with 10 bases separating them. The CDR3 loop spans 14 amino acids. The germline gives CDR1 GTSNPN, CDR2 SVGIG (reference sequence). The CDR3 nucleotides are TGTGCCTGGAGGCTCTTCGGGAGCACAGATACGCAGTATTTT. Protein: CAWRLFGSTDTQYF.

This clonotype was seen many times. The V and J genes are TRBV29-1 and TRBJ2-1; 10 positions agree with TRBD2. CDR1 and CDR2 (germline): SQVTM, ANQGSEA. V lost 4 bases to trimming and J lost 0 bases; unmatched junction nucleotides: 12. The CDR3 has 18 residues. CDR3 loop: CSVVYISGGHSSYNEQFF. In DNA form, the CDR3 reads TGCAGCGTTGTCTATATTAGCGGGGGGCATTCCTCCTACAATGAGCAGTTCTTC.

This clonotype was counted many times. The chain carries TRBV5-6 and TRBJ2-5; no clear D gene. The V end lost 4 bases, the J end lost 5 bases, and 15 bases lay between the germline ends. The germline gives CDR1 SGHDT, CDR2 YYEEEE. The length of the CDR3 is 14 residues. This CDR3 is CASSPTQEWETQYF. Here the CDR3 DNA reads TGTGCCAGCAGCCCAACTCAGGAGTGGGAGACCCAGTACTTC.

This clonotype was recorded at least ten times. The chain combines TRBV6-1 with TRBJ2-5; a weak D match, TRBD1 (5 bases). The CDR3 runs 13 residues. The germline CDR1 and CDR2 sequences are MNHNS and SASEGT. V lost 7 bases and J lost 4, with 13 bases in between. The CDR3: CASNWGALETQYF. In nucleotides, the CDR3 is TGTGCCAGCAATTGGGGCGCGTTAGAGACCCAGTACTTC.

This clonotype was counted once. The gene calls are TRBV6-2 or TRBV6-3 and TRBJ2-1; 8 nucleotides align to TRBD2. CDR3 length equals 15 residues. V shed 8 bases and J 8 bases; nucleotides not matched to a gene: 14. Looked up from germline, CDR1 is MNHEY and CDR2 is SVGEGT. CDR3 in DNA: TGTGCCAGCGAGGAAGCGGGAGACCTTGGTCATGAGCAGTTCTTC. Translation: CASEEAGDLGHEQFF.

Only a few counts were recorded for this clonotype. V and J are TRBV9 and TRBJ2-7, with TRBD1 matching over 10 bases. Germline trimming cut 0 bases from V and 6 bases from J; bases unmatched to any gene: 6. Germline V gives CDR1 SGDLS, CDR2 YYNGEE. CDR3 length: 15 residues. CDR3 in amino acids: CASSVEGQGISEQYF. The CDR3 DNA reads as TGTGCCAGCAGCGTAGAGGGACAGGGGATATCCGAGCAGTACTTC.

As regards this clonotype: At one end the junction does not follow the germline gene, possibly because of a read error. The chain combines TRBV7-8 with TRBJ1-3; a possible D gene is TRBD1 (5 bases). In germline, CDR1 is SGHVS, CDR2 FQNEAQ. This CDR3 comprises 13 residues. The CDR3 nucleotides are TGTGCCAGCAGGCCTTGGGGGGACGGGCGGATGGATTTT. Its translation is CASRPWGDGRMDF.

This clonotype was seen more than once but under ten times. The V gene is TRBV12-3 or TRBV12-4, the J gene TRBJ2-4; D may be TRBD2 (7 bases). The CDR3 has 14 residues. Deletions cut 8 bases from V and 12 bases from J, with 23 bases between. CDR3: CASGGGGPERTQYF. The DNA of the CDR3 is TGTGCCAGCGGGGGGGGGGGGCCGGAGCGAACTCAGTACTTC.

As to this clonotype: This may come from a read error, since a much larger clone is one base off. The J gene is TRBJ2-7, the V gene TRBV27; TRBD2 matches at 8 bases. Germline V gene data show CDR1 as MNHEY and CDR2 as SMNVEV (reference sequence). The CDR3 is 17 amino acids. V was clipped by 3 bases and J by 7 bases; unmatched bases: 17. Written as DNA, the CDR3 is TGTGCCAGCAGTTTGCGATCTCGCGGGGGGTCTTACAATGAGCAGTACTTC. Translated: CASSLRSRGGSYNEQYF.

The J gene is TRBJ1-2, the V gene TRBV7-2; D gene uncertain. CDR1 is SGHTA and CDR2 is FQGNSA in the germline V gene. V was shortened by 5 bases and J by 3 bases, with 28 bases between the two germline ends. The CDR3 is 19 residues long. This CDR3 is CASSPQRRLGQLGHYGYTF. Written as DNA, the CDR3 is TGTGCCAGCAGCCCTCAACGACGGCTCGGCCAATTGGGTCACTATGGCTACACCTTC.

This clonotype was detected a few times. The gene calls are TRBV6-1 and TRBJ2-5; TRBD2 matches at 10 bases. The CDR3 has 17 residues. Germline lookup yields CDR1 MNHNS and CDR2 SASEGT. J was trimmed by 1 base and V by 2 bases; bases with no gene match: 7. The CDR3, as DNA: TGTGCCAGCAGTGAAACTAGCGGGGCCCCCCCCCAAGAGACCCAGTACTTC. This sequence encodes CASSETSGAPPQETQYF.